Reported below is one T cell receptor beta chain. Antigen: not known. This specimen comes from a study of shared clonotypes between healthy human individuals. Study summary: A couple of women and three men aged 18 to 49 made up the donors. Study-wide results and caveats: It was the non-shared clonotypes that had lower generation probabilities than clonotypes shared by all four donors.

Study processing details: ImmunoSEQ output lacked quality scores and full-length reads, limiting matched filtering. Profiling relied on immunoSEQ multiplex PCR, and the TCRdb table lists in-frame clones only, not all of them. The D gene and trimming were derived from the DNA, and the V and J assignments and clone size from that table. The table has fewer than 1 million clones, approximately 97% seen once; the top ten hold less than 0.3%. Trimming removed 1 base from V and 7 bases from J, with 17 bases in between. The CDR3 consists of 16 residues. CDR1 MGHRA and CDR2 YSYEKL come from the germline V gene. Naive-designated CD8 cells lacked CD45RO, were positively enriched for CCR7, and omitted terminally differentiated effector memory CD45RA+ cells.

Sequencing was done on a sample of naive CD8+ T cells sorted from blood. The V gene is TRBV4-1, the J gene TRBJ2-1; a weak D match, TRBD2 (7 bases). The receptor's source is a man under 40 in good health. DNA for the CDR3: TGCGCCAGCAGCCAAGTAGGGGGGGAGGGCCATAATGAGCAGTTCTTC. It specifies CASSQVGGEGHNEQFF.